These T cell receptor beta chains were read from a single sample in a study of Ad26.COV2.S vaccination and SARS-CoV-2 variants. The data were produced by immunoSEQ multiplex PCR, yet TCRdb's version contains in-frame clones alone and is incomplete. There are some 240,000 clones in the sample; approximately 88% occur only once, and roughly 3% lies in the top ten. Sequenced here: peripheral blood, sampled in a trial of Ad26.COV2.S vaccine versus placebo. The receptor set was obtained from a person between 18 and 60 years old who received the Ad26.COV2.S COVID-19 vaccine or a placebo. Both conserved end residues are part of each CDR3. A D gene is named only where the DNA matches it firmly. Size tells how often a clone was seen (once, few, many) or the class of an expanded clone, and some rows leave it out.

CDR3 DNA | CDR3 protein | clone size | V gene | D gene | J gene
TGTGCCAGCTCACCAGAACAGGGGAGCTCCTATAATTCACCCCTCCACTTT | CASSPEQGSSYNSPLHF | . | TRBV18 | TRBD1 | TRBJ1-6
TGTGCCAGCAGCTTACTTGGACTAGCGGGGGAGCAGTTCTTC | CASSLLGLAGEQFF | . | TRBV7-3 | TRBD2 | TRBJ2-1
TGCGCCAGCAGTCTACAAGATCGGAGGGAGGGAAGGAAGTTCTTC | CASSLQDRREGRKFF | . | TRBV4-3 | TRBD2 | TRBJ2-1
TGTGCCAGCAGCTTAATTATCGGGGGATCAGGGGAGCTGTTTTTT | CASSLIIGGSGELFF | once | TRBV7-2 | . | TRBJ2-2
TGTGCCAGCAGTTACCTTCCAGGGCAGCCCCAGCATTTT | CASSYLPGQPQHF | . | TRBV6-5 | . | TRBJ1-5
TGTGCCAGCAGCCAAGAAGGACGTGTGGAGACCCAGTACTTC | CASSQEGRVETQYF | . | TRBV3-1/TRBV3-2 | . | TRBJ2-5
TGTGCCAGCAGCGTAGGACTAGCGGGGGGCAAAGAGACCCAGTACTTC | CASSVGLAGGKETQYF | . | TRBV9 | TRBD2 | TRBJ2-5
TGTGCCAGCAGCGTAGATGCGATGACCGGGGAGCTGTTTTTT | CASSVDAMTGELFF | . | TRBV9 | . | TRBJ2-2
TGTGCCAGCAGTTATCGACAGGGATCGATCGACGAGCAGTACTTC | CASSYRQGSIDEQYF | . | TRBV6-2/TRBV6-3 | TRBD1 | TRBJ2-7
TGCGCCAGCAGCTTGGAGGGGACAGGGGGCCTAGGCTACACCTTC | CASSLEGTGGLGYTF | . | TRBV5-1 | TRBD1 | TRBJ1-2
TGCGCCAGCCCCAACTCCGGGACAGAATCCTATGGCTACACCTTC | CASPNSGTESYGYTF | . | TRBV23-1 | TRBD1 | TRBJ1-2
TGTGCCAGCAGCGTCTCAACAGCGTACGGGGAAAAACTGTTTTTT | CASSVSTAYGEKLFF | . | TRBV9 | . | TRBJ1-4
TGTGCCAGCGGGACAGGGGCTCCTCAGCCCCAGCATTTT | CASGTGAPQPQHF | . | TRBV3-1/TRBV3-2 | TRBD1 | TRBJ1-5
TGTGCCAGCAGCCAAGTGGGGACAGGGGCTGCAGATACGCAGTATTTT | CASSQVGTGAADTQYF | . | TRBV3-1/TRBV3-2 | TRBD1 | TRBJ2-3
TGTGCCAGCTCACCATTAGCGGGGGCTTCCTACGAGCAGTACTTC | CASSPLAGASYEQYF | . | TRBV18 | TRBD2 | TRBJ2-7
TGTGCCTGGAGTCTAGCGGGAGTCAATGAGCAGTTCTTC | CAWSLAGVNEQFF | . | TRBV30 | TRBD2 | TRBJ2-1
TGTGCCAGCTCATCTAGACTTAGTAGCGGTTCCTACAATGAGCAGTTCTTC | CASSSRLSSGSYNEQFF | . | TRBV7-6 | . | TRBJ2-1
TGTGCCACCCGGTGGGGCGGAACAGATACGCAGTATTTT | CATRWGGTDTQYF | . | TRBV7-9 | . | TRBJ2-3
TGTGCCAGCAGTTACTCGCTTGGCAGGGGAAACACTGAAGCTTTCTTT | CASSYSLGRGNTEAFF | . | TRBV6-2/TRBV6-3 | . | TRBJ1-1
TGTGCCAGCAGCTGGGGCATTAGTCCCGGGGAGCTGTTTTTT | CASSWGISPGELFF | . | TRBV14 | . | TRBJ2-2
TGTGCCAGCAGTTCCTCAGGGGATATGAACACTGAAGCTTTCTTT | CASSSSGDMNTEAFF | . | TRBV6-6 | . | TRBJ1-1
TGTGCCAGCAGCCCGTTAAAGTGGGGACACCAAGAGGGGTATAATTCACCCCTCCACTTT | CASSPLKWGHQEGYNSPLHF | . | TRBV21-1 | . | TRBJ1-6
TGTGCCAGCCACCCCGGCCTCCCGAGCACAGATACGCAGTATTTT | CASHPGLPSTDTQYF | . | TRBV5-4 | . | TRBJ2-3
TGTGCCAGCAGCCCGGTCCCCGGGAACGAGCAGTACTTC | CASSPVPGNEQYF | few | TRBV5-4 | . | TRBJ2-7
TGTGCCACCAGTGATTTTGGGACTAGCGGATACAATGAGCAGTTCTTC | CATSDFGTSGYNEQFF | . | TRBV24-1 | TRBD2 | TRBJ2-1
TGTGCCAGCAGCTTAGTAGGAGGGGCGAATGAAAAACTGTTTTTT | CASSLVGGANEKLFF | . | TRBV7-2 | . | TRBJ1-4
TGCGCCAGCAGCCAAGAGTCTGTTCGTCTAGCGGGGAACGAACATACGCAGTATTTT | CASSQESVRLAGNEHTQYF | . | TRBV4-1 | TRBD2 | TRBJ2-3
TGTGCCAGCTCACCACCGTGGGGACAGGGGCTACGAGGGGCTTTCTTT | CASSPPWGQGLRGAFF | . | TRBV18 | TRBD1 | TRBJ1-1
TGTGCCAGCAGTACATACCGGGACAGACAAGAGACCCAGTACTTC | CASSTYRDRQETQYF | . | TRBV27 | TRBD1 | TRBJ2-5
TGTGCCAGCAGTCACAGGGGACTAGCGGCCCCCTACAATGAGCAGTTCTTC | CASSHRGLAAPYNEQFF | . | TRBV6-2/TRBV6-3 | TRBD2 | TRBJ2-1
TGTGCCAGCAGCCGGATCGACGGAATCTATGGCTACACCTTC | CASSRIDGIYGYTF | . | TRBV5-6 | . | TRBJ1-2
TGTGCCAGCAGAGACAGGGGCCTTGGAAACACCATATATTTT | CASRDRGLGNTIYF | few | TRBV6-5 | TRBD1 | TRBJ1-3
TGTGCCAGCAGCTCCAGACTAGCGGGGGGGCAATTCGAGACCCAGTACTTC | CASSSRLAGGQFETQYF | . | TRBV7-6 | TRBD2 | TRBJ2-5
TGTGCCAGTAGCCGCGCGGCTGTCGGGAGGTTCCACACCGGGGAGCTGTTTTTT | CASSRAAVGRFHTGELFF | . | TRBV19 | TRBD2 | TRBJ2-2
TGTGCCAGCAGTTACTACTCAGGGAACAATGAGCAGTTCTTC | CASSYYSGNNEQFF | . | TRBV6-5 | . | TRBJ2-1
TGCGCCAGCAGCTTGACCACAGGATTAGCGTTCAATGAGCAGTTCTTC | CASSLTTGLAFNEQFF | . | TRBV5-1 | . | TRBJ2-1
TGCGCCAGTAGTACAAGAGCGACAGGGGGGAGCTATGGCTACACCTTC | CASSTRATGGSYGYTF | . | TRBV4-1 | TRBD1 | TRBJ1-2
TGCAGTGCCTACAGCGTCTACGAGCAGTACTTC | CSAYSVYEQYF | . | TRBV20-1 | . | TRBJ2-7
TGTGCCAGCAGTGACGGGACGGGTAACTACAATGAGCAGTTCTTC | CASSDGTGNYNEQFF | . | TRBV6-4 | . | TRBJ2-1
TGCAGTGCTAGGGAGACGGCGACCCAGTACTTC | CSARETATQYF | . | TRBV20-1 | . | TRBJ2-5
TGTGCCAGCAGCCCACCGGGACTAGCCCGCACCGAGCAGTTCTTC | CASSPPGLARTEQFF | . | TRBV7-9 | TRBD2 | TRBJ2-1
TGTGCCAGCAGCTTAAACCAGGGGGCCGGTCAAGAGACCCAGTACTTC | CASSLNQGAGQETQYF | . | TRBV7-9 | TRBD1 | TRBJ2-5
TGTGCCAGCTCACCAACTAGCGGGGGGGCCACAGGGGCCAACGTCCTGACTTTC | CASSPTSGGATGANVLTF | . | TRBV18 | TRBD2 | TRBJ2-6
TGTGCCAGCAGGATAGGGGGAACGAGCAATCAGCCCCAGCATTTT | CASRIGGTSNQPQHF | . | TRBV2 | . | TRBJ1-5
TGTGCCTGGAGTTTCCAGGGGAACACTGAAGCTTTCTTT | CAWSFQGNTEAFF | few | TRBV30 | . | TRBJ1-1
TGTGCCAGCAGCTTATCCCTGGCAACTAATGAAAAACTGTTTTTT | CASSLSLATNEKLFF | . | TRBV7-9 | . | TRBJ1-4
TGTGCCAGCAGTGAAGTGCTGGATACGCAGTATTTT | CASSEVLDTQYF | . | TRBV25-1 | . | TRBJ2-3
TGTGCCAGCAGCTGGGGGGACAGGGCGAACACTGAAGCTTTCTTT | CASSWGDRANTEAFF | few | TRBV7-2 | TRBD1 | TRBJ1-1
TGTGCCAGCAGCCCGCGGACTAGCGGGACTCTCTACAATGAGCAGTTCTTC | CASSPRTSGTLYNEQFF | once | TRBV11-3 | TRBD2 | TRBJ2-1
TGTGCCAGCAGTTTCCGACTAGCGGGAGGCACCCATTACAATGAGCAGTTCTTC | CASSFRLAGGTHYNEQFF | . | TRBV27 | TRBD2 | TRBJ2-1
TGTGCCAGCAGCTTTGGCAGGGGGGCTTTGGGTGAGCAGTTCTTC | CASSFGRGALGEQFF | few | TRBV7-9 | . | TRBJ2-1
TGTGCCAGTAAGGGGCCGCGGAGCTCCTATAATTCACCCCTCCACTTT | CASKGPRSSYNSPLHF | . | TRBV19 | . | TRBJ1-6
TGCAGCGTTGGGGGACAGGCTGGCTACACCTTC | CSVGGQAGYTF | . | TRBV29-1 | TRBD1 | TRBJ1-2
TGTGCCAGCAGCGCAGGTGTTTCGGCCTACGAGCAGTACTTC | CASSAGVSAYEQYF | . | TRBV9 | . | TRBJ2-7
TGTGCCAGCAGTTTATTGGCAGGGGAGACTGAAGCTTTCTTT | CASSLLAGETEAFF | . | TRBV27 | . | TRBJ1-1
TGTGCCAGCAGCCAACCATTTCTGAGCGGGGACTACAATGAGCAGTTCTTC | CASSQPFLSGDYNEQFF | . | TRBV3-1/TRBV3-2 | TRBD2 | TRBJ2-1
TGTGCCAGCAGCCCAGCCGGGGGTGGAGAGCAGTACTTC | CASSPAGGGEQYF | . | TRBV7-9 | . | TRBJ2-7
TGTGCCACCAGCAGAGATTATCAAGTCGGCTCCTACAATGAGCAGTTCTTC | CATSRDYQVGSYNEQFF | few | TRBV15 | . | TRBJ2-1
TGTGCCAGCAGCCAGGGCGGGCAAGCCAAAAACATTCAGTACTTC | CASSQGGQAKNIQYF | . | TRBV7-8 | . | TRBJ2-4